This TCR beta chain comes out of a study of vaccination effects on CD4 cells after COVID-19. About the study: After 2 million or so PBMC were placed in each well, they were cultured with approximately 10 IU/ml IL-2 and around 10 ug/ml peptides.

The table came from immunoSEQ multiplex PCR; TCRdb's copy has only in-frame clones and leaves some out. The table shows 45,000 to 50,000 clones, with 50% to 80% occurring only once. As to this clone: Its matching antigen is unknown.

Researchers isolated CD4+ T cells once 9 to 11 days of culture had elapsed. The receptor comes from a human donor who received a COVID-19 vaccine. Specimen: CD4+ T cells from PBMCs cultured without peptide, collected before COVID-19 vaccination.

CDR3: CASSRGGGRGSNEQFF. The CDR3 bases are TGTGCCAGCAGCCGCGGGGGCGGGCGAGGGTCTAATGAGCAGTTCTTC. The chain combines TRBV2 with TRBJ2-1; possible D gene TRBD2, 7 bases. V was cut by 6 bases and J by 7 bases, with 22 bases left in between. Per the germline V gene, CDR1 is SNHLY and CDR2 is FYNNEI. The CDR3 sequence is 16 residues long.